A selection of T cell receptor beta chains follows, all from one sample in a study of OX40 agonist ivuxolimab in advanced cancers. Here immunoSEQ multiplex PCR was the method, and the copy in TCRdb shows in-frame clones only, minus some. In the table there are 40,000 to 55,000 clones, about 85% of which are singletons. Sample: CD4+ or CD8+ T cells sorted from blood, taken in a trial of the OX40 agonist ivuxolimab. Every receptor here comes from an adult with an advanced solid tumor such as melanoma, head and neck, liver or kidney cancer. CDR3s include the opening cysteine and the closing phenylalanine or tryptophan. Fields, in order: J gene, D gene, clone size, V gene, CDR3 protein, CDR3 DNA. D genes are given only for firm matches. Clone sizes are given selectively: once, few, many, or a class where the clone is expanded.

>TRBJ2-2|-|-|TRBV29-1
CSADRYGELFF
TGCAGCGCGGACAGATACGGGGAGCTGTTTTTT
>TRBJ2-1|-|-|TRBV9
CASSVLSYGSYNEQFF
TGTGCCAGCAGCGTACTGTCCTACGGCTCCTACAATGAGCAGTTCTTC
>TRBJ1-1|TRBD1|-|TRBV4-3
CASSQRQGSTEAFF
TGCGCCAGCAGCCAGCGACAGGGGTCCACTGAAGCTTTCTTT
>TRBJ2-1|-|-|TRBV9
CASSVERSPNEQFF
TGTGCCAGCAGCGTAGAACGATCACCCAATGAGCAGTTCTTC
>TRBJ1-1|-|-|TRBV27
CASSLSRGGTEAFF
TGTGCCAGCAGTTTATCAAGGGGTGGTACTGAAGCTTTCTTT
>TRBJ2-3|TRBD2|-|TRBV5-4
CASSQEAGGPDTQYF
TGTGCCAGCAGCCAAGAAGCGGGGGGGCCAGATACGCAGTATTTT
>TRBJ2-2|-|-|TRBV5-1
CASSFPEANTGELFF
TGCGCCAGCAGCTTCCCGGAGGCGAACACCGGGGAGCTGTTTTTT
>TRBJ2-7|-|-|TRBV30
CAWSVRGGSYEQYF
TGTGCCTGGAGTGTACGGGGTGGTTCCTACGAGCAGTACTTC
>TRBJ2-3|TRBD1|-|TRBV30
CAWSDRDRGHEDTQYF
TGTGCCTGGAGTGACCGGGACAGGGGGCACGAAGATACGCAGTATTTT
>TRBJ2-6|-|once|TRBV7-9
CASSLTDGTSGANVLTF
TGTGCCAGCAGCTTGACGGACGGGACCTCCGGGGCCAACGTCCTGACTTTC
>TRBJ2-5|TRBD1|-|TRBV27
CASSLQRQGAYEQYF
TGTGCCAGCAGTTTGCAACGACAGGGGGCGTATGAGCAGTACTTC
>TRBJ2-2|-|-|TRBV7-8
CASSLELEVANTGELFF
TGTGCCAGCAGCTTAGAATTGGAGGTTGCGAACACCGGGGAGCTGTTTTTT
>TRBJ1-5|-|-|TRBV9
CASSATGNSNQPQHF
TGTGCCAGCAGCGCCACAGGGAATAGCAATCAGCCCCAGCATTTT
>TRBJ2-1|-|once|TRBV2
CASNRPRGTTPSLLRDEQFF
TGTGCCAGCAACCGACCAAGAGGCACCACTCCGTCCCTCCTAAGGGATGAGCAGTTCTTC
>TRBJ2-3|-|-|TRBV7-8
CASSLSSGVADTQYF
TGTGCCAGCAGCCTAAGCTCAGGGGTTGCAGATACGCAGTATTTT
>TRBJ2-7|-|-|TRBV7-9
CASSFTANYEQYF
TGTGCCAGCAGTTTCACAGCTAACTACGAGCAGTACTTC
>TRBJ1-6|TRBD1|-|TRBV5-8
CASSYGQGLTPLHF
TGTGCCAGCAGTTACGGACAGGGTTTGACACCCCTCCACTTT
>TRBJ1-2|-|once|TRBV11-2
CASSPMAGANYGYTF
TGTGCCAGCAGCCCGATGGCAGGGGCTAACTATGGCTACACCTTC
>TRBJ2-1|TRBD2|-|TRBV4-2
CASSQDRLAGGGEQFF
TGTGCCAGCAGCCAAGATAGGCTAGCGGGGGGAGGTGAGCAGTTCTTC
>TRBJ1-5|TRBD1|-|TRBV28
CASSFLRTGGRQPQHF
TGTGCCAGCAGTTTCCTGAGGACAGGGGGCCGGCAGCCCCAGCATTTT
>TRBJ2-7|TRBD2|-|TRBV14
CASSQLAGDEQYF
TGTGCCAGCAGCCAACTAGCGGGAGACGAGCAGTACTTC
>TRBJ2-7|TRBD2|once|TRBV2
CASSWTSGTYEQYF
TGTGCCAGCAGTTGGACTAGCGGGACCTACGAGCAGTACTTC
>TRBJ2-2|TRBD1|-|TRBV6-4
CASSDSAGGAWTGELFF
TGTGCCAGCAGTGACTCGGCAGGGGGCGCGTGGACCGGGGAGCTGTTTTTT
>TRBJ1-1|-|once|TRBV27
CASSLKGAGTEAFF
TGTGCCAGCAGTTTAAAGGGCGCGGGGACTGAAGCTTTCTTT
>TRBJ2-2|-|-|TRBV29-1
CSVLRTGELFF
TGCAGCGTTCTTCGTACCGGGGAGCTGTTTTTT
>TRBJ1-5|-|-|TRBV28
CASTPSGVGQPQHF
TGTGCCAGCACCCCCTCCGGGGTCGGTCAGCCCCAGCATTTT
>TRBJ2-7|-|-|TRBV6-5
CASSYSTGTYEQYF
TGTGCCAGCAGTTACTCGACTGGAACCTACGAGCAGTACTTC
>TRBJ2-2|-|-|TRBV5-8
CASSLGPGHAKELFF
TGTGCCAGCAGCTTGGGGCCAGGACACGCCAAGGAGCTGTTTTTT
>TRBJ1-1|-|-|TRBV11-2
CASSITGGALNTEAFF
TGTGCCAGCAGCATTACGGGGGGGGCTTTGAACACTGAAGCTTTCTTT
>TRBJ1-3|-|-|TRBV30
CAWSVLVGNTIYF
TGTGCCTGGAGTGTACTCGTTGGAAACACCATATATTTT
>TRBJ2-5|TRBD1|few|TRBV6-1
CASSPGTDQETQYF
TGTGCCAGCAGTCCCGGGACAGACCAAGAGACCCAGTACTTC
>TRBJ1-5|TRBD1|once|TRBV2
CASSEWTGDNQPQHF
TGTGCCAGCAGTGAATGGACAGGCGACAATCAGCCCCAGCATTTT
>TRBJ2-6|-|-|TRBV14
CASSPSGANVLTF
TGTGCCAGCAGCCCCTCTGGGGCCAACGTCCTGACTTTC
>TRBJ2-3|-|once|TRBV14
CASSQVRGSTDTQYF
TGTGCCAGCAGCCAAGTCCGGGGGAGCACAGATACGCAGTATTTT
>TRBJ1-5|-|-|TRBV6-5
CASSYSAGYQPQHF
TGTGCCAGCAGTTACTCGGCAGGATATCAGCCCCAGCATTTT
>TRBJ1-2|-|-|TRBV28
CASSRIDISLGYTF
TGTGCCAGCAGTAGAATAGACATATCGCTCGGCTACACCTTC
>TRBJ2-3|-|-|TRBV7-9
CASSGNRVKGDTQYF
TGTGCCAGCAGCGGTAACAGGGTGAAGGGTGATACGCAGTATTTT
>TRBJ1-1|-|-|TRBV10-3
CAIRGRADTEAFF
TGTGCCATCAGGGGGAGGGCGGACACTGAAGCTTTCTTT
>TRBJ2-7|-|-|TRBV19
CASSISPLTRGRGEQYF
TGTGCCAGTAGTATATCCCCCCTGACGCGTGGGAGAGGCGAGCAGTACTTC
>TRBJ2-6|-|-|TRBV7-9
CASKINPRTLVGANVLTF
TGTGCCAGCAAAATAAACCCTAGGACATTGGTCGGGGCCAACGTCCTGACTTTC
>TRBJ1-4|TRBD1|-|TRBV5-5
CASSLRWDRSNEKLFF
TGTGCCAGCAGCCTCCGGTGGGACAGGTCAAATGAAAAACTGTTTTTT
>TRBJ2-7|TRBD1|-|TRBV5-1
CASSLGQGAYEQYF
TGCGCCAGCAGCCTGGGACAGGGGGCCTACGAGCAGTACTTC
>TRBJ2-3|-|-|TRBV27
CASRFVDTQYF
TGTGCCAGCAGATTTGTAGATACGCAGTATTTT
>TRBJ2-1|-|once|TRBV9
CASSPSGTGQDEQFF
TGTGCCAGCAGCCCCTCAGGAACGGGTCAAGATGAGCAGTTCTTC
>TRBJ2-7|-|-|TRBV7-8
CASSLALGPNTYEQYF
TGTGCCAGCAGCTTAGCATTGGGACCCAATACCTACGAGCAGTACTTC
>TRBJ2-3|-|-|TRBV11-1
CASSLYGGDTQYF
TGTGCCAGCAGCTTATACGGGGGAGATACGCAGTATTTT